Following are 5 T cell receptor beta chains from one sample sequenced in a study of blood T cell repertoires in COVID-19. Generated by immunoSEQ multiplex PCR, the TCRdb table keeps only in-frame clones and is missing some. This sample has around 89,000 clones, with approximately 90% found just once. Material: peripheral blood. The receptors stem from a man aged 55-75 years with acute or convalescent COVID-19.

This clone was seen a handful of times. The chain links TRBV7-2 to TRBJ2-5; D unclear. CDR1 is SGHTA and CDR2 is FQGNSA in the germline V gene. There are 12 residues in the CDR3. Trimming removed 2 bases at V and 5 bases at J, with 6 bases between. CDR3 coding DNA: TGTGCCAGCAGCTTATTCGAGGAGACCCAGTACTTC. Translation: CASSLFEETQYF.

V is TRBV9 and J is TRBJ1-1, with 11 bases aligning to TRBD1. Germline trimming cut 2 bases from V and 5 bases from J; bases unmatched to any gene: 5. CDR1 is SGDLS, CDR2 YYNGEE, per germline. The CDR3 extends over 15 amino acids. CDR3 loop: CASSVAGTGGTEAFF. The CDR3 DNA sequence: TGTGCCAGCAGCGTCGCAGGGACAGGGGGAACTGAAGCTTTCTTT.

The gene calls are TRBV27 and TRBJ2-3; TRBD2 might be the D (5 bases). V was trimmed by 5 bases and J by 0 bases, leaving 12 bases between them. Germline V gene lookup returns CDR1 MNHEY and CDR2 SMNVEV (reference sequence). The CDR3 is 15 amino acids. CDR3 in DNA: TGTGCCAGCAGTCCTAGACTAAGGAGCACAGATACGCAGTATTTT. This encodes CASSPRLRSTDTQYF.

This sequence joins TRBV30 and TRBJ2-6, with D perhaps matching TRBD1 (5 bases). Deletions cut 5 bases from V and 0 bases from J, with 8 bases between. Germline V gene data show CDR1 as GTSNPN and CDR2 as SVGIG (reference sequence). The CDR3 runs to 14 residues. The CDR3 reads CAWGQGSGANVLTF. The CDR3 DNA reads TGTGCCTGGGGTCAGGGCTCTGGGGCCAACGTCCTGACTTTC.

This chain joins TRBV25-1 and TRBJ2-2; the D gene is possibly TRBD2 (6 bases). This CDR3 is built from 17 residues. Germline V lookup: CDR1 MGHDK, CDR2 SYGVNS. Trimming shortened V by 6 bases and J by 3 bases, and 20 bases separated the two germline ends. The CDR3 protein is CASRDPPAGGDTGELFF. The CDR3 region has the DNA TGTGCCAGCAGGGACCCCCCGGCAGGAGGGGACACCGGGGAGCTGTTTTTT.